One and the same sample provided the 3 T cell receptor beta chains below, sequenced in a study of shared clonotypes between healthy human individuals. Positively selected for CCR7, the CD45RO-negative cells used as naive CD8 cells excluded terminally differentiated effector memory CD45RA+ cells. Using immunoSEQ multiplex PCR, the repertoire was profiled, and TCRdb retains in-frame clones only, with some absent. The top ten clones hold less than 0.25% of a sample with fewer than 1 million clones, just over 95% of them seen once. What was sequenced was naive CD8+ T cells sorted from blood. The receptor set was obtained from a man in his thirties or forties in good health.

The chain recombines TRBV29-1 with TRBJ2-7, with TRBD1 as a possible D gene (7 bases). The V and J ends lost 0 bases and 4 bases respectively, with 13 bases between them. Germline CDR1 reads SQVTM; CDR2 reads ANQGSEA. This CDR3 has 14 amino acids. The CDR3: CSVEERGDRYEQYF. CDR3 in DNA: TGCAGCGTTGAAGAGAGGGGGGACAGATACGAGCAGTACTTC.

V is TRBV11-2 and J is TRBJ2-2, with TRBD1 matching over 8 bases. Trimming at V came to 5 bases and at J to 7 bases, leaving 9 bases not matched to a gene. Germline V gives CDR1 SGHAT, CDR2 FQNNGV. This CDR3 is built from 15 residues. The CDR3 region is CASSGWGQEYGELFF. CDR3 sequence (DNA): TGTGCCAGCAGCGGATGGGGACAGGAGTACGGGGAGCTGTTTTTT.

This sequence joins TRBV7-9 and TRBJ2-3; D is unresolved. Per the germline V gene, CDR1 is SEHNR and CDR2 is FQNEAQ (reference sequence). V was cut by 4 bases and J by 2 bases, with 16 bases left in between. This CDR3 contains 16 residues. The CDR3 sequence: CASSSTGRLVTDTQYF. CDR3 nucleotides: TGTGCCAGCAGCTCTACGGGCCGCTTAGTCACAGATACGCAGTATTTT.